This T cell receptor (beta chain) was identified in a study of regulatory T cells in long-lasting Graves disease. Study context: Antithyroid drugs had been taken by newly diagnosed Graves' patients for under 3 months. Overall study findings and caveats: Among samples with persistent disease, TRBV28, TRBJ1-2 and TRBJ2-5 were favored.

HTBI primers from iRepertoire and Arm-PCR of CDR3 regions yielded the TCR beta libraries. TCRdb processed the multiplex PCR reads anew with MiXCR; each CDR3 protein has one entry. The data contain roughly 220,000 distinct CDR3 sequences, about 18% of them seen just once; the ten biggest clones take up roughly a fifth. Noted time point: newly diagnosed GD, antithyroid drugs for less than 3 months. The TCR library was made from RNA that had been extracted from PBMCs in TRIzol. This clonotype has a count of ten or more. Its matching antigen is unknown. CDR1 and CDR2 from the germline V gene are MNHEY and SMNVEV (reference sequence). This CDR3 has 13 residues. V gave up 5 bases and J gave up 5 bases; unmatched junction bases: 5.

The chain couples TRBV27 to TRBJ1-1; 7 positions agree with TRBD1. This specimen was peripheral blood mononuclear cells (PBMCs), taken at new diagnosis, from a patient treated with antithyroid drugs. This TCR came from a female donor with Graves disease. CDR3 loop: CASSPYRGTEAFF. The CDR3 coding sequence is TGTGCCAGCAGTCCATACAGGGGAACTGAAGCTTTCTTT.